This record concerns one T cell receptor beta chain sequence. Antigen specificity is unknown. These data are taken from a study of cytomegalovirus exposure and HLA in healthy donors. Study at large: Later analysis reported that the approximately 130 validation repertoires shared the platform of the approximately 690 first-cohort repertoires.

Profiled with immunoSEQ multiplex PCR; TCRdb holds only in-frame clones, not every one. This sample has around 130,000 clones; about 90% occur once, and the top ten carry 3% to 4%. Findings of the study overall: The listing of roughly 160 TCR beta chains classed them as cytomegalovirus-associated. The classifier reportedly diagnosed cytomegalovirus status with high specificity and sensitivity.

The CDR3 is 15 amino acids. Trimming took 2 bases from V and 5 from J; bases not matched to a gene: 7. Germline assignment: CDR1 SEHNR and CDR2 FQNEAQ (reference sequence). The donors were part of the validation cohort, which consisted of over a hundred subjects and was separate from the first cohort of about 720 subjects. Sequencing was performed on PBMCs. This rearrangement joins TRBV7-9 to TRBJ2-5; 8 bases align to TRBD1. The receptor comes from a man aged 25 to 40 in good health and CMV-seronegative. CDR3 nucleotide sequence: TGTGCCAGCAGCTTAATCGGCAGGGGGCGGGAGACCCAGTACTTC. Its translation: CASSLIGRGRETQYF. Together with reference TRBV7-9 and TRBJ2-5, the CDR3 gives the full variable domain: DTGVSQNPRHKITKRGQNVTFRCDPISEHNRLYWYRQTLGQGPEFLTYFQNEAQLEKSRLLSDRFSAERPKGSFSTLEIQRTEQGDSAMYLCASSLIGRGRETQYFGPGTRLLVL.